This T cell receptor (beta chain) was sequenced in a study of identical twins. Study conclusions and caveats: The study drew conclusions from cross-sectional statistical analysis, not from following the same donors. Insertions were reduced in abundant cord blood beta clonotypes but not in memory repertoires. Because invariant MAIT and iNKT cells could be present, zero-insertion analyses could be partly confounded.

In regard to this clonotype: What it recognizes is unknown.

MiXCR was run by TCRdb on the 5' RACE reads, yielding one entry per CDR3 protein. The data contain 500,000 or so distinct CDR3 sequences, 14% of them singletons. This CDR3 spans 14 amino acids. Trimming took off 1 base at V and 5 bases at J, with 9 bases between the two ends. Germline V CDR1 and CDR2: LGHNA, YNFKEQ. This sample was shared with a second study, whose subject was yellow fever vaccine responses in identical twins. That report notes: Reportedly, the response of twins' T cells to the vaccine seemed partly convergent, partly personalized.

The TCR was taken from a woman aged 18-35 years in good health. The genes are TRBV4-2 and TRBJ2-1; D tentatively fits TRBD1 or TRBD2 (5 bases each). Sequenced: CD4+ T cells sorted from blood. Here the CDR3 reads CASSQVEGNNEQFF. The CDR3 DNA reads as TGTGCCAGCAGCCAAGTTGAGGGGAACAATGAGCAGTTCTTC.